This passage covers 9 T cell receptor beta chains from one sample sequenced in a study of early T cells in non-severe SARS-CoV-2 infection. Using its own MiXCR run on the 5' RACE reads, TCRdb lists one record per CDR3 protein. The table shows roughly 42,000 distinct CDR3 sequences, with 9% to 15% occurring only once. What was sequenced was whole blood. The receptors come from an adult who was a healthcare worker with PCR-confirmed SARS-CoV-2 infection or an uninfected control (not recorded which).

CDR3 sequence (DNA): TGCGCCAGCAGCCACACACAGGGAGGGACTGAAGCTTTCTTT. This sequence encodes CASSHTQGGTEAFF. The chain is built from TRBV5-1 and TRBJ1-1; TRBD1 might be the D (6 bases). V lost 4 bases and J 5 bases, leaving 15 bases between the germline ends. The CDR3 loop spans 14 amino acids. Germline V gene data show CDR1 as SGHRS and CDR2 as YFSETQ. The full variable domain, rest sourced from reference TRBV5-1 and TRBJ1-1, is KAGVTQTPRYLIKTRGQQVTLSCSPISGHRSVSWYQQTPGQGLQFLFEYFSETQRNKGNFPGRFSGRQFSNSRSEMNVSTLELGDSALYLCASSHTQGGTEAFFGQGTRLTVV.

In this sample, this clonotype turned up a few times. This sequence joins TRBV5-5 and TRBJ2-5, with a weak D call TRBD2 (6 bases). Germline CDR1 and CDR2: SGHKS and YYEKEE (reference sequence). V was cut by 6 bases and J by 8 bases, with 17 bases left in between. The CDR3 spans 13 residues. CDR3 sequence reads: CASKYGGQETQYF. The CDR3 DNA sequence: TGTGCCAGCAAGTACGGGGGTCAGGAAACCCAGTACTTC.

The table lists this clonotype with many counts. The V gene is TRBV28, the J gene TRBJ2-1; 9 nucleotides match TRBD2. V gave up 5 bases and J gave up 9 bases; unmatched junction bases: 8. Germline CDR1 MDHEN, CDR2 SYDVKM. This CDR3 region has 14 residues. The CDR3 coding sequence is TGTGCCAGCAGTCCTAGCGGGACTCCCTTTGAGCAGTTCTTC. It yields the protein CASSPSGTPFEQFF.

This chain uses TRBV28 with TRBJ2-6; maybe TRBD1 (6 bases). The CDR3 totals 17 residues. V was cut by 5 bases and J by 2 bases, with 16 bases left in between. CDR1 MDHEN and CDR2 SYDVKM come from the germline V gene. CDR3 region: CASSLILGGTGANVLTF. The CDR3, as DNA: TGTGCCAGCAGTCTAATATTAGGGGGTACTGGGGCCAACGTCCTGACTTTC. The whole variable domain, remainder taken from reference TRBV28 and TRBJ2-6, is DVKVTQSSRYLVKRTGEKVFLECVQDMDHENMFWYRQDPGLGLRLIYFSYDVKMKEKGDIPEGYSVSREKKERFSLILESASTNQTSMYLCASSLILGGTGANVLTFGAGSRLTVL.

This clonotype came up many times. The chain is built from TRBV28 and TRBJ1-1, with D unresolved. Germline V CDR1 and CDR2: MDHEN, SYDVKM. The CDR3 is made up of 17 amino acids. Trimming took off 2 bases at V and 2 bases at J, with 18 bases between the two ends. The CDR3 DNA reads TGTGCCAGCAGTTTAGCCTATATGGGCCCTACAAACACTGAAGCTTTCTTT. It encodes CASSLAYMGPTNTEAFF.

The rearrangement links TRBV18 to TRBJ2-5, with D hard to call. The germline V gene encodes CDR1 KGHSH and CDR2 LQKENI. The CDR3 is 11 residues long. Trimming removed 2 bases at V and 5 bases at J, with 3 bases between. The CDR3 nucleotides read TGTGCCAGCTCACCAAAGGAGACCCAGTACTTC. Amino acid sequence: CASSPKETQYF.

V gene TRBV24-1 combines with J gene TRBJ2-3, with no clear D. The ends were cut back, 1 base at V and 2 bases at J, with 6 bases in the middle. Germline V gives CDR1 KGHDR, CDR2 SFDVKD. The CDR3 is 14 residues long. The CDR3 DNA sequence: TGTGCCACCAGTGATTTTGGCAACACAGATACGCAGTATTTT. Its translation is CATSDFGNTDTQYF.

This clonotype was observed at least ten times. This chain links TRBV19 with TRBJ1-4; no clear D gene. Germline loops: CDR1 LNHDA, CDR2 SQIVND (reference sequence). The length of the CDR3 is 15 residues. Trimming pared 6 bases from V and 8 bases from J, leaving 19 bases between. In DNA form, the CDR3 reads TGTGCCAGTAGCCTTCGGAGCCGGCGTGTAGAAAAACTGTTTTTT. Translation gives CASSLRSRRVEKLFF.

This clonotype has more than one count but fewer than ten. The V and J genes are TRBV7-6 and TRBJ2-7; 8 bases fit TRBD1. The CDR3 consists of 15 residues. With 5 bases clipped from V and 2 bases from J, the junction kept 8 bases outside the gene matches. Germline CDR1 SGHVS, CDR2 FNYEAQ. CDR3 sequence: CASSNPGQAAYEQYF. The CDR3 DNA reads as TGTGCCAGCAGCAACCCGGGACAGGCGGCCTACGAGCAGTACTTC. Supplemented by reference TRBV7-6 and TRBJ2-7, the full variable domain reads GAGVSQSPRYKVTKRGQDVALRCDPISGHVSLYWYRQALGQGPEFLTYFNYEAQQDKSGLPNDRFSAERPEGSISTLTIQRTEQRDSAMYRCASSNPGQAAYEQYFGPGTRLTVT.